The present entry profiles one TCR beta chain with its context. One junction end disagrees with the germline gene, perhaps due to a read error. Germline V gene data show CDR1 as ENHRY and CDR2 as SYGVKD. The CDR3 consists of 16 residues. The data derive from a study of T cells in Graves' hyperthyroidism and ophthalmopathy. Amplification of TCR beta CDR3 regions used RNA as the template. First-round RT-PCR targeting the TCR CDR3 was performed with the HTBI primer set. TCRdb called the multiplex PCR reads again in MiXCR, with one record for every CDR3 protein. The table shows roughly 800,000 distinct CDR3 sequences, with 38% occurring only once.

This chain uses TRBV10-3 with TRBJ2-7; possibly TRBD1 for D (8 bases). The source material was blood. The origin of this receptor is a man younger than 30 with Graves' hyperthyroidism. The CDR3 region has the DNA TGTGCCAGCAGTCTCGGGGGGACAGGATTCCCCTACGAGCAGTACTTC. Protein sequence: CASSLGGTGFPYEQYF.